This TCR beta chain emerged from a study of CD8+ T cells in alopecia areata. Study-wide context: Tofacitinib therapy lasting 6 to 18 months was followed by 6 months off drug.

The J segment lost 10 bases and the V segment lost 1 base, leaving 4 bases of the junction unmatched. In germline, CDR1 is WSHSY, CDR2 SAAADI. The CDR3 is 13 amino acids. Treatment given: oral pan-JAK inhibitor, 5-10 mg twice daily. After isolation, RNA underwent reverse transcription to generate cDNA as the sequencing template. This table comes from immunoSEQ multiplex PCR, and its TCRdb copy is limited to in-frame clones, with some not included. The sample lists around 150,000 clones, less than 70% seen once, with approximately 15% in the top ten. The material sequenced was CD4+ T cells sorted from blood, taken at week 24, from a patient treated with tofacitinib. The TCR comes from a human donor with alopecia areata. V and J are TRBV10-2 and TRBJ2-1; 7 bases are shared with TRBD2. In DNA form, the CDR3 reads TGCGCCAGCAGTGAGTTCAGGGAGGGCGAGCAGTTCTTC. Translating gives CASSEFREGEQFF.